One T cell receptor (beta chain) is described in this entry. This clonotype has ten or more counts. It lacks a known antigen. Base qualities are not at hand, and no much larger clone is one base apart. Including the terminal cysteine and phenylalanine, the CDR3 comprises 14 residues. Only CDR3 DNA remains: 42 bases, in frame from the first base. Trimming at the junction amounts to 4 bases on V and 9 bases on J, and the germline ends lie 19 bases apart. In the germline V gene, CDR1 corresponds to SGHRS and CDR2 to YFSETQ. Libraries were made using multiplex PCR. Reads for this sample came from an Illumina HiSeq 4000. iRepertoire HTBI primers and Arm-PCR amplification of CDR3 regions were used to construct TCR beta libraries. Gel purification was performed on PCR products prior to sequencing. Turning to the authors' computational methods: A total of some 65 TRBV and 14 TRBJ segments were identified across samples and were used for gene usage analysis of CDR3 amino acid clonotypes. Filtered high-quality paired reads were merged into contigs using COPE and FqMerger. Contigs were aligned with BLAST to IMGT TRBV, TRBD and TRBJ reference genes, and CDR3 was defined per IMGT. Any clonotype with a frequency above 0.1% was counted as a highly expanded clone. Repertoire diversity was measured by Shannon entropy, and V-J evenness by the Gini coefficient. Clonotypes shared by more than one individual were considered public. TCRdb reworked the public reads: Q25 trimming with fastp, MiXCR clone assembly, productive beta chains retained. Here each entry gathers all rows of one CDR3 protein and keeps the most common genes and DNA. These V and J calls rely on TCRdb rather than the paper's analysis. This sample holds about 400,000 distinct CDR3 sequences; 15% to 20% were observed only once. The ten biggest clones cover around 21% of the sample.

This record belongs to a study of regulatory T cells in long-lasting Graves disease (dated by TCRdb to about 2021). Regarding the research as a whole: Patients with newly diagnosed Graves' disease had been on antithyroid drugs for under 3 months. Persistent Graves' disease patients were compared with newly diagnosed Graves' disease patients by peripheral blood TCR sequencing and RNA sequencing. The study took place in China and was registered as a clinical trial. A total of some 33 samples were covered by TCR sequencing, comprising roughly 13 persistent and around 20 newly diagnosed Graves' disease patients. Overall study outcomes, separate from this receptor: Sequencing and analysis were restricted to the TCR beta chain. Compared with newly diagnosed patients, persistent Graves' disease patients had lower TCR Shannon entropy and fewer highly expanded clones, which suggests clonal expansion. Peripheral blood alone was examined, since thyroid tissue, which constituted the primary lesion, could not be accessed. TRBV28, TRBJ1-2 and TRBJ2-5 were preferentially used in persistent disease, while TRBV20-1 and TRBJ2-1 were favored in newly diagnosed disease. The authors acknowledged the small sample size as a limitation that may reduce accuracy. Patients with persistent disease shared more public clonotypes (approximately 2,500) than newly diagnosed patients did (more than 900).

The sample's time point, from its label and the paper: newly diagnosed GD, antithyroid drugs for less than 3 months. RNA was extracted from PBMCs in TRIzol for both TCR sequencing and RNA sequencing. The diagnosis of Graves' disease was made according to American Thyroid Association guidelines. Patients for the study were recruited at an endocrinology department in Xi'an, China. Each patient gave about 8.1 milliliters of peripheral blood, collected in an EDTA anticoagulant tube. PBMCs were isolated by Ficoll Paque Plus density gradient separation without further T cell sorting. RNA quality was checked with an Agilent 2100 Bioanalyzer and agarose gel, and concentration with a NanoDrop 2000. A further study also used this sample, focusing on T cells in Graves' hyperthyroidism and ophthalmopathy. The second study's authors report: Graves' hyperthyroidism was defined as stable when no progression to ophthalmopathy occurred over 18 months of follow-up. Hyperthyroidism patients were aged 18 to 65 years and newly diagnosed, with disease duration of less than 2 months. Any patient with an uncontrolled infection, another autoimmune disease, pregnancy or lactation was excluded. Diagnoses relied on clinical symptoms, serum thyroxine and TRAb, thyroid ultrasound and orbital computed tomography. The first round of RT-PCR for the TCR CDR3 was performed with the HTBI primer set and the Qiagen OneStep RT-PCR kit. Blood samples also contained most of the expanded thyroid clonotypes (frequency above 0.001), which suggests that blood repertoires may reflect thyroid immune responses. In cross-validation, a model built on a 13 V-J signature told ophthalmopathy apart from stable hyperthyroidism with less than 90% sensitivity and about 81% specificity, and in testing the same model reached 80%/75%. In validation, the model predicted progression to ophthalmopathy a median of about 6.5 months before onset, with about 71% sensitivity and roughly 79% specificity. To identify distinguishing TCR V-J signatures, a discovery cohort of 90 to 100 patients was used, comprising 40 to 45 with Graves' ophthalmopathy and some 60 with stable Graves' hyperthyroidism. An independent validation cohort of 18 to 20 hyperthyroidism patients and 15 or so patients who later progressed to ophthalmopathy tested prospective prediction of ophthalmopathy. The approximately 90 discovery patients were randomly split 7:3 into training and test sets. Thyroid tissue and blood T-cell repertoires from six or seven Graves' hyperthyroidism patients were also compared in the study. Following sampling, methimazole starting at 30 mg daily was given to hyperthyroidism patients, and high-dose intravenous methylprednisolone was given to ophthalmopathy patients. Libraries were constructed in a second round of multiplex PCR, after which size selection and purification were carried out. Paired-end sequencing of the libraries was performed with 100 bp reads on an Illumina HiSeq2000. SOAPnuke was used to process the raw data, with reads discarded if the reads contained adapters or uncalled bases, had a mean Phred below 15, or lacked an exact constant-primer or identifier match. COPE v1.2.5 was used to merge the high-quality paired reads, and each unique nucleotide sequence was defined as a clonotype. Clonotypes were aligned to IMGT TRBV, TRBD and TRBJ reference segments using MiTCR v1.1. The analysis was restricted to V-J combinations with a frequency above 0.0001, which together covered 99% to 99.2% of the repertoires. The TCS score was defined as the ratio of F50 (clonal expansion) to E x V (chaos), calculated using BLOSUM62-based TCRdist between CDR3 peptides within each V-J. Welch's t-statistics and random forest reduced fewer than 600 V-J features to 10 to 15, which were used in a naive Bayes classifier (R e1071). No statistical method was used to set the sample size in advance, and investigators knew the group allocation. The paper reports TCR Vbeta CDR3 sequencing of approximately 130 peripheral blood samples: under 45 ophthalmopathy, under 80 hyperthyroidism and some 17 progressor patients.

The TCR sequence derives from a woman aged 18-35 years with Graves disease. Donor details come from another sample of the same person, matched by shared clones. This chain joins TRBV5-1 to TRBJ1-2; the D gene is unclear. The sample here was peripheral blood mononuclear cells (PBMCs), taken at new diagnosis, from a patient treated with antithyroid drugs. Here the CDR3 is given as CASSPVTASGSYTF. The DNA reads TGCGCCAGCAGCCCGGTTACGGCCTCCGGGAGCTACACCTTC.